Reported below is one T cell receptor (beta chain). The source of the sample is a study of cytomegalovirus exposure and HLA in healthy donors. With 60 Vbeta and 13 Jbeta primers, the PCR was carried out. The data were produced by immunoSEQ multiplex PCR, yet TCRdb's version contains in-frame clones alone and is incomplete. The repertoire holds about 190,000 clones, 77% seen once, with 2.1% in the top ten. V gave up 3 bases and J gave up 3 bases; unmatched junction bases: 7. The germline gives CDR1 SGHNT, CDR2 YYREEE (reference sequence). CDR3 length equals 16 residues. This TCR was sampled from a woman aged 30 to 39 in good health and CMV-seropositive. The genes are TRBV5-4 and TRBJ2-3; 10 bases line up with TRBD1. The sequencing input was PBMCs. CDR3 DNA sequence: TGTGCCAGCAGCTCCGGACAGGGGGTAAGGACAGATACGCAGTATTTT. Translated: CASSSGQGVRTDTQYF.